This T cell receptor beta chain was sequenced in a study of CD8 T cells in Susac syndrome. About the research overall: When blood was drawn, the patients with Susac syndrome were therapy-naive, on corticosteroids, or on intravenous immunoglobulin alone.

RNA in amounts of about 0.5 to 1 ug was reverse transcribed with random hexamers. immunoSEQ multiplex PCR amplified TCR beta CDR3 across 54 Vbeta, 13 Jbeta. TCRdb reprocessed the immunoSEQ multiplex PCR reads with MiXCR, giving one entry per CDR3 protein. The repertoire holds 80,000 or so distinct CDR3 sequences, with roughly 96% as singletons. V was trimmed by 2 bases and J by 3 bases, leaving 10 bases between them. This CDR3 has 14 amino acids. Germline V gene sequence: CDR1 KGHSH, CDR2 LQKENI. The authors sequenced TCR beta from blood CD8+ and CD4+ T cells. Bulk CD8+ and CD4+ cells came from magnetic negative isolation; CD8+ TEMRA by FACS.

The TCR comes from a human donor with Susac syndrome. V is TRBV18 and J is TRBJ2-5, with D unclear. The sample taken for sequencing was CD8+ T cells from PBMCs. Here the CDR3 reads CASSPYPEKETQYF. The CDR3 DNA sequence: TGTGCCAGCTCACCATACCCGGAAAAAGAGACCCAGTACTTC.